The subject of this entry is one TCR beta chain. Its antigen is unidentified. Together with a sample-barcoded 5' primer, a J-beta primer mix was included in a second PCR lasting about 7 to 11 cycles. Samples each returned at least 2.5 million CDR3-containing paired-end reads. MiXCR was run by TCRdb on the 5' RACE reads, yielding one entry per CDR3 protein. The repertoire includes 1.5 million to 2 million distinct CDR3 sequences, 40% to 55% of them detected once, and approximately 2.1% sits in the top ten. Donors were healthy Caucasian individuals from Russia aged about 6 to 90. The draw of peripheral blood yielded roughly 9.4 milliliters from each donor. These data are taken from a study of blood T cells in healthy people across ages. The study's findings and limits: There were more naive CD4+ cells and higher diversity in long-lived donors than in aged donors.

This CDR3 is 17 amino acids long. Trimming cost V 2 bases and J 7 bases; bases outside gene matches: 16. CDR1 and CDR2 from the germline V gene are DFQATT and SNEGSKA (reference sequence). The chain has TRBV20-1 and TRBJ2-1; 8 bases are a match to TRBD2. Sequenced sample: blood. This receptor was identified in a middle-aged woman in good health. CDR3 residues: CSARIPTGTSGPNEQFF. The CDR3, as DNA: TGCAGTGCTAGAATACCTACCGGGACTAGTGGGCCTAATGAGCAGTTCTTC.